The sequence of this T cell receptor (beta chain) was determined in a study of blood T cell repertoires in COVID-19 (dated by TCRdb to about 2020). Study-wide context: Collaborator samples came from the United States, Italy and Spain and covered acute and convalescent phases of COVID-19. The prospective study material was composed of cDNA or gDNA derived from T cells, B-cell-depleted T cells, or PBMCs. Deeply sampled blood TCRbeta repertoires from subjects exposed to, actively infected with, or recovered from COVID-19 were included in the dataset. The repertoires were made available in a free public database intended to serve as a resource for research on the immune response to SARS-CoV-2. Samples were obtained from the ongoing ImmuneRACE study (first 160 participants) and from over a thousand subjects provided by 6 global collaborators. A de-identified subject ID, COVID-19 status, age in years and sex were almost always included in the sample metadata. Where HLA class I and class II types were available, the types were taken from metadata supplied by the sample provider, not from assay-based typing.

There are 18 amino acids in the CDR3, from cysteine to phenylalanine inclusive. Kept here is only the CDR3 DNA, which spans 54 bases and is read in frame from base 1. The germline V gene provides CDR1 MNHEY and CDR2 SVGEGT. V has 2 bases trimmed and J has 0 bases trimmed; junction bases matching no gene number 10. Whole blood was collected in K2EDTA tubes by collaborating institutions according to the institutions' own protocols. Collaborator samples were shipped for TCRbeta analysis as frozen whole blood, isolated PBMCs, or DNA extracted from either sample type. Notes on this clone: Its antigen target is currently unknown. There are no base qualities to consult, and no much larger clone falls within one base.

TCRbeta CDR3 regions were amplified from genomic DNA by means of the immunoSEQ Assay, a bias-controlled multiplex PCR. The published analysis was carried out like this. Within the assay, amplification of reference gene primers was used to estimate how many nucleated cells each sample contained. Sequence reads were collapsed and filtered to measure the absolute abundance of every unique TCRbeta CDR3 rearrangement. For each sample, productive Simpson clonality was calculated by taking the square root of Simpson's diversity index across productive rearrangements. Held by TCRdb, this immuneACCESS table contains in-frame sequences only and omits some clones. Under half of the omission traces to an unresolved V gene where checked; the cause of the rest is unknown. Clonal size and the V and J genes are those of that table, whereas D and trimming came from the DNA. Within this sample are tens of thousands of clones, with over 75% of them counted one time only. Of the sample, roughly 14% falls within the top ten clones.

Findings and caveats that apply to the study as a whole: Clinical and demographic metadata were provided uncurated, with the amount varying by source and participant.

The chain is assembled from TRBV6-2 or TRBV6-3 and TRBJ1-1; TRBD1 lines up with 9 middle nucleotides. This receptor was identified in a woman in her seventies with acute or convalescent COVID-19. The specimen was peripheral blood. CDR3 loop: CASSYPPGQGYLNTEAFF. The DNA is TGTGCCAGCAGTTACCCACCGGGACAGGGTTATCTGAACACTGAAGCTTTCTTT.